This T cell receptor (beta chain) was observed in a study of T cells in localized non-small cell lung cancer. TCRdb keeps only in-frame clones here, not all; method: immunoSEQ multiplex PCR. The sample records about 40,000 clones, about 86% being singletons. Germline loops: CDR1 MGHRA, CDR2 YSYEKL. V was pared by 0 bases and J by 7 bases, with 13 bases between. This CDR3 is 15 amino acids long. As for this clone: The target antigen is unknown.

The study's findings and limits: Only one tumor region was sequenced, so heterogeneity remains possible. Out of the top 100 tumor clones, a median 57 were seen in adjacent lung.

J is TRBJ1-5 and V is TRBV4-1; tentative D call: TRBD1 (6 bases). The source of this sequence is a male donor aged 60 or over with stage II lung adenocarcinoma. This specimen was peripheral blood mononuclear cells, taken before any cancer treatment. DNA for the CDR3: TGCGCCAGCAGCCAAGATGGGGGCGAAGGGCAGCCCCAGCATTTT. The encoded protein is CASSQDGGEGQPQHF.